This T cell receptor (beta chain) was found in a study of T cell responses to AZD1222 COVID-19 vaccine (dated by TCRdb to 2020 to 2022). At the level of the whole study: TCR sequencing covered fewer than 250 trial participants: 207 given two doses of AZD1222 and 26 given two doses of MenACWY control vaccine. Trial participants were enrolled by age into subgroups of 18-55, 56-69 and 70-plus years, and about 150, 27 and 61 TCR-sequenced participants, respectively, were included in these subgroups. The investigation overall reported the following: Reportedly, close to half of the unique spike-specific TCRs recognized epitopes lying outside the regions that are mutated in the B.1.351 and B.1.1.7 variants. Only 5 to 7 AZD1222 recipients were SARS-CoV-2 seropositive at baseline, limiting conclusions about previously exposed vaccinees. Most participants were white British and females outnumbered males, and the authors suggested that clonal diversity may have been underestimated. No day 14 peak-response samples were available, so repertoires were characterized only after the peak T cell response. The whole spike protein was spanned by vaccine-associated CD4 TCRs, and dominant responses were seen in regions 160-218 and 743-854. After two AZD1222 doses, spike-specific TCR breadth and depth were significantly higher than at day 0 and than in MenACWY recipients. In the small 56-69-year group, the increase in depth fell short of significance, most likely because of low power.

The CDR3 goes from the cysteine to the phenylalanine over 15 residues. Only the CDR3 region is kept as DNA, spanning 45 bases read in frame from base 1. V has 4 bases trimmed and J has 7 bases trimmed; junction bases matching no gene number 10. The germline V gene supplies CDR1 SGHRS and CDR2 YFSETQ. The time point label, as the study defines it: about 28 days (+/-7) after the second vaccine dose. Because spike-specific TCR depth and breadth did not differ between the two schedules, AZD1222 recipients who got a second dose at roughly 4 weeks were pooled with those who got a second dose at roughly 12 weeks. Vaccinee samples came from UK trials COV001 and COV002, including a single-blind randomized controlled phase 2/3 trial of AZD1222 (ChAdOx1 nCoV-19) in healthy adults. Trial participant PBMC samples were collected at day 0 and day 28 after the second dose for TCRbeta chain sequencing. The CDR3 regions of human TCRbeta chains were analyzed by immunosequencing. The paper's data handling went like this. Repertoire TCRs were checked for matches against a reference library of SARS-CoV-2-specific TCRs that had been generated using the MIRA antigen-specificity platform. Breadth meant the fraction of unique TCRs that were SARS-CoV-2-associated, whereas depth meant the fraction of total T cells that were SARS-CoV-2-associated. Using the MIRA data, each spike-specific TCR was mapped to the spike region that the TCR reacts to and placed in a CD4 or CD8 class. Log10-transformed breadth and depth values were compared by one-way ANOVA with Sidak's multiple comparisons tests. This is the immuneACCESS table as TCRdb keeps it, with only in-frame sequences that have V and J called. A part of the clones is gone; compared with another copy, unresolved V genes explain less than half, and the rest is unexplained. From that table come the V and J calls and clone size; the DNA was used to work out D and trimming. The table for this sample lists 140,000 or so clones; about nine tenths of them were counted only once. Just under 2% of the sample rests with the top ten.

As for this clone: Its antigen is currently not known. Base qualities are missing; no much larger clone stands one base away.

Sequenced here: peripheral blood, sampled 28 days after the second AZD1222 dose. The chain couples TRBV5-1 to TRBJ2-1; 8 central bases correspond to TRBD2. The source of this sequence is an adult who received the AZD1222 COVID-19 vaccine. The DNA reads as follows: TGCGCCAGCAGCCCCACGCTTGCTAGCGGGAATGAGCAGTTCTTC. It codes for CASSPTLASGNEQFF.